A selection of T cell receptor beta chains follows, all from one sample in a study of T cells in Graves' hyperthyroidism and ophthalmopathy. Each CDR3 protein is one row after TCRdb ran MiXCR on the multiplex PCR reads. Among 600,000 or so distinct CDR3 sequences listed, 15% to 20% were seen once. Sequencing was carried out using blood. These receptor sequences come from a woman under 40 with Graves' hyperthyroidism. Both conserved end residues are part of each CDR3. Fields, in order: V gene, D gene, clone size, J gene, CDR3 protein, CDR3 DNA. A D gene is named only where the DNA matches it firmly. Clone sizes are given selectively: once, few, many, or a class where the clone is expanded.

TRBV2	TRBD2	many	TRBJ2-3	CASSGQSGSDTQYF	TGTGCCAGCAGTGGGCAAAGCGGGAGCGATACGCAGTATTTT
TRBV29-1	TRBD1	many	TRBJ2-1	CSVFPRAGGVNEQFF	TGCAGCGTTTTTCCCCGGGCAGGGGGAGTGAATGAGCAGTTCTTC
TRBV30	NA	NA	TRBJ1-6	CAWSVVRDNSPLHF	TGTGCCTGGAGTGTAGTGCGGGATAATTCACCCCTCCACTTT
TRBV7-7	TRBD2	NA	TRBJ2-7	CASSPASGRGYEQYF	TGTGCTAGCAGCCCAGCCAGCGGGAGGGGCTACGAGCAGTACTTC
TRBV29-1	NA	few	TRBJ2-7	CSVLNPVTYEQYF	TGCAGCGTCCTGAACCCGGTTACCTACGAGCAGTACTTC
TRBV13	TRBD2	NA	TRBJ2-3	CASTLGTNTDTQYF	TGTGCCAGCACCCTCGGGACTAACACAGATACGCAGTATTTT
TRBV5-1	NA	many	TRBJ2-7	CASSFTGERPEQYF	TGCGCCAGCAGCTTTACGGGAGAGCGGCCCGAGCAGTACTTC
TRBV7-9	TRBD2	few	TRBJ2-7	CASSPIERGAYEQYF	TGTGCCAGCAGCCCGATAGAGCGGGGTGCCTACGAGCAGTACTTC
TRBV2	NA	many	TRBJ2-5	CASSGIQETQYF	TGTGCCAGCAGTGGGATTCAAGAGACCCAGTACTTC
TRBV27	NA	NA	TRBJ1-2	CASSLSAGSGNVRGYTF	TGTGCCAGCAGTTTATCCGCAGGGTCGGGTAATGTTCGTGGCTACACCTTC
TRBV5-1	TRBD2	NA	TRBJ2-1	CASSPASGVSYNEQFF	TGCGCCAGCAGCCCCGCTAGCGGGGTGTCCTACAATGAGCAGTTCTTC